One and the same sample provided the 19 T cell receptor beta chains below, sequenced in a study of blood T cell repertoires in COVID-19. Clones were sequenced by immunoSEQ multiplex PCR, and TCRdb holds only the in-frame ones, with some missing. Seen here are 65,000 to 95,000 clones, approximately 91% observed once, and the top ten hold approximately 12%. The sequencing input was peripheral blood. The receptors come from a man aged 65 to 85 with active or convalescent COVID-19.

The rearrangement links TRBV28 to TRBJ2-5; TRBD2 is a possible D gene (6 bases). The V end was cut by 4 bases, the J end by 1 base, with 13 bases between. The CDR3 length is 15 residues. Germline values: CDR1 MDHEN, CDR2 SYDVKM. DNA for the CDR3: TGTGCCAGCAGTTCCCAGGCGGGGAGCCAAGAGACCCAGTACTTC. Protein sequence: CASSSQAGSQETQYF.

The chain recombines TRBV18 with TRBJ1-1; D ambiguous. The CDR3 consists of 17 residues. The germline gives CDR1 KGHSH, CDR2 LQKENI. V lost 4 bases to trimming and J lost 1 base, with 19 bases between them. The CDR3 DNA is TGTGCCAGCTCACTAGAGTCGGGGTATCGGGAGAACACTGAAGCTTTCTTT. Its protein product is CASSLESGYRENTEAFF.

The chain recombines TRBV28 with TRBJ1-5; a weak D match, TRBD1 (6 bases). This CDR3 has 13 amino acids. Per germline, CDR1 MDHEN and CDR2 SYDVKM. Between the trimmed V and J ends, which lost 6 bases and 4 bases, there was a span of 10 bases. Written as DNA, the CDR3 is TGTGCCAGCAGGTGGGGGCAGAATCAGCCCCAGCATTTT. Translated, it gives CASRWGQNQPQHF.

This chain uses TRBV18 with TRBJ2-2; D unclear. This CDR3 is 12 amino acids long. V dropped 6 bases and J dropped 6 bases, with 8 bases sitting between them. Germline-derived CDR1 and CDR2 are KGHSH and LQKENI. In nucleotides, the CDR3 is TGTGCCAGCTCTATCGGGTCCGGGGAGCTGTTTTTT. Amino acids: CASSIGSGELFF.

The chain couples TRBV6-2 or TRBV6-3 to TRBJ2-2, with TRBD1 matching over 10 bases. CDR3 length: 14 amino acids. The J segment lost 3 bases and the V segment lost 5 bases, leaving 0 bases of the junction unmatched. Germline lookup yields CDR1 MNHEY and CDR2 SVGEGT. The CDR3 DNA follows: TGTGCCAGCAGTGGGACAGGGGACACCGGGGAGCTGTTTTTT. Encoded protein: CASSGTGDTGELFF.

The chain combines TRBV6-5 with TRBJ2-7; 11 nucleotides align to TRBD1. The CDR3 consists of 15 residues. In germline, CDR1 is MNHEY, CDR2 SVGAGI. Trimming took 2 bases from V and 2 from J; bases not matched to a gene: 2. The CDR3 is CASSYGQGATYEQYF. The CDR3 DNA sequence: TGTGCCAGCAGTTACGGACAGGGGGCAACCTACGAGCAGTACTTC.

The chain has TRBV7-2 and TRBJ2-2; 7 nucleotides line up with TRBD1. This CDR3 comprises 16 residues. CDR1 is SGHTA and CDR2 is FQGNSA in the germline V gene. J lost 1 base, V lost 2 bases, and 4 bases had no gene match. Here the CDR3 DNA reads TGTGCCAGCAGCTTATTTAGGACAGGGAACACCGGGGAGCTGTTTTTT. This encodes CASSLFRTGNTGELFF.

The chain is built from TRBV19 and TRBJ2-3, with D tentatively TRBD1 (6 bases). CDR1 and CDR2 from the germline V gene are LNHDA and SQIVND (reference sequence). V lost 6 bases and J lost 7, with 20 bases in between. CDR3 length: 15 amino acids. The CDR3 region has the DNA TGTGCCAGTAGCAATGACCCCACAGGGACCTATACGCAGTATTTT. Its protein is CASSNDPTGTYTQYF.

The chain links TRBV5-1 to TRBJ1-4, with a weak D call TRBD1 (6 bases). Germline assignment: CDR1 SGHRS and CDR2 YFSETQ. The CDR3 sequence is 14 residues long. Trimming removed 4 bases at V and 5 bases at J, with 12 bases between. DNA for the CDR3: TGCGCCAGCAGCGGGGGAGACAGGAATGAAAAACTGTTTTTT. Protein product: CASSGGDRNEKLFF.

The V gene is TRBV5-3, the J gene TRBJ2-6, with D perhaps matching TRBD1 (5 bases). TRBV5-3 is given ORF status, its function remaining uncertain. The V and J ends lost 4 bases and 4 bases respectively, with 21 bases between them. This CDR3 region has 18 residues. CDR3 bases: TGTGCCAGAAGCGACGACGTAGGGGCAGTATCCGGGGCCAACGTCCTGACTTTC. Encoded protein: CARSDDVGAVSGANVLTF.

This CDR3 is CASSIGRPGGHEQFF. The CDR3 DNA is TGTGCCAGCAGTATCGGTAGGCCGGGGGGTCATGAGCAGTTCTTC. The chain recombines TRBV27 with TRBJ2-1; TRBD2 matches at 7 bases. The J segment lost 8 bases and the V segment lost 5 bases, leaving 12 bases of the junction unmatched. The CDR3 is 15 amino acids. The V gene's germline CDR1 is MNHEY and CDR2 SMNVEV (reference sequence).

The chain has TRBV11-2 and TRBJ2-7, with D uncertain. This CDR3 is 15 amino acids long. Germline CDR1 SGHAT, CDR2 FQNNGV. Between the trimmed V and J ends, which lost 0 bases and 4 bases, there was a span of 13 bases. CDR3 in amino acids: CASSLDREWAYEQYF. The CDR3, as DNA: TGTGCCAGCAGCTTAGATCGAGAGTGGGCGTACGAGCAGTACTTC.

CDR3 nucleotides: TGCGCCAGCAGTCGAGGTGGAACCACTAACTATGGCTACACCTTC. Protein: CASSRGGTTNYGYTF. The chain carries TRBV4-1 and TRBJ1-2; D is unresolved. Trimming stripped 6 bases from V and 0 bases from J, with 14 bases between. Per the germline V gene, CDR1 is MGHRA and CDR2 is YSYEKL. The CDR3 extends over 15 amino acids.

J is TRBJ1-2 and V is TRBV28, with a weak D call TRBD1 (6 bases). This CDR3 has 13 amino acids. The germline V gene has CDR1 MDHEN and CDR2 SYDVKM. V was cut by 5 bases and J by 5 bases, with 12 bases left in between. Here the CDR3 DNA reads TGTGCCAGCAGTAGAGGGGGAACGTATGGCTACACCTTC. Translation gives CASSRGGTYGYTF.

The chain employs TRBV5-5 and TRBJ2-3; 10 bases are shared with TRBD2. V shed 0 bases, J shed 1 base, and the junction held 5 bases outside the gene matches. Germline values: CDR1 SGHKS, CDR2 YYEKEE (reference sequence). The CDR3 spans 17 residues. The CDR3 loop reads CASSLAPLAGGTDTQYF. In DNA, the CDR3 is TGTGCCAGCAGCTTGGCCCCCCTAGCGGGGGGCACAGATACGCAGTATTTT.

CDR3 loop: CASSQGKEREDADTQYF. The CDR3 DNA reads TGCGCCAGCAGCCAAGGGAAGGAGCGGGAGGACGCAGATACGCAGTATTTT. The chain links TRBV4-3 to TRBJ2-3, with TRBD2 identical over 9 bases. Trimming removed 1 base from V and 4 bases from J; junction bases left unmatched: 9. The germline V gene has CDR1 LGHNA and CDR2 YSLEER. The CDR3 extends over 17 amino acids.

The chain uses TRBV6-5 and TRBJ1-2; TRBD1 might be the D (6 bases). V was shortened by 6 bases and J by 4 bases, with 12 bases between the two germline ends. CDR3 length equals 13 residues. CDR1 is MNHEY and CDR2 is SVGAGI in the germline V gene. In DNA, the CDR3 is TGTGCCAGCAGAAGGACAGAGACCTATGGCTACACCTTC. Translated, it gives CASRRTETYGYTF.

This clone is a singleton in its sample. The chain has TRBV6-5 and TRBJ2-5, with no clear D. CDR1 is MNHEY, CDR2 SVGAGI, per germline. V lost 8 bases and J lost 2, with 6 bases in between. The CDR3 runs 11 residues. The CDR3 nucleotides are TGTGCCAGCGGTAGACAAGAGACCCAGTACTTC. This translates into CASGRQETQYF.

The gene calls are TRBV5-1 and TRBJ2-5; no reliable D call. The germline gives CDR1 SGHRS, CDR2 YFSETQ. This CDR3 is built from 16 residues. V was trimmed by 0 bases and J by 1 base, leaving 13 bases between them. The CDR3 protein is CASSLGYTRTQETQYF. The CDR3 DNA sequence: TGCGCCAGCAGCTTGGGGTACACCCGAACCCAAGAGACCCAGTACTTC.